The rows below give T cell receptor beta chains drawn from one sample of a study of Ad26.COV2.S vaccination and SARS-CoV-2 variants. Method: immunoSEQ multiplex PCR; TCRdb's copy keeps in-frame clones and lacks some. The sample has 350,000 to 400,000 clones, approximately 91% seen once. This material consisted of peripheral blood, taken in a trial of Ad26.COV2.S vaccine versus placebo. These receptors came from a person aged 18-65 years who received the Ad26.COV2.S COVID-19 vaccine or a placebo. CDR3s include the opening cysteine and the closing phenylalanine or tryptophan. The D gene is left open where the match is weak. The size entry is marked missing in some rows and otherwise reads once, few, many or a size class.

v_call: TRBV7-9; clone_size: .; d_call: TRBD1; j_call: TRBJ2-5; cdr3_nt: TGTGCCAGCAGATCGACAGGGCGCCAAGAGACCCAGTACTTC; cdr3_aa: CASRSTGRQETQYF
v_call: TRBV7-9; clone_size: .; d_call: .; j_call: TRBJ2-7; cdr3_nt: TGTGCCAGCAGCTTACAGGGTAGCTCCTACGAGCAGTACTTC; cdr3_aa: CASSLQGSSYEQYF
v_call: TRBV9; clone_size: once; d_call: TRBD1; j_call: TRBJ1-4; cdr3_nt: TGTGCCAGCAGCGCCGGGACAGGGGTTGAAAAACTGTTTTTT; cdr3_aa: CASSAGTGVEKLFF
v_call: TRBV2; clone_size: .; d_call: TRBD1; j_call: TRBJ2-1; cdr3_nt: TGTGCCAGCAGCGGACAGGGAGTAAGTGAGCAGTTCTTC; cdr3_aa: CASSGQGVSEQFF
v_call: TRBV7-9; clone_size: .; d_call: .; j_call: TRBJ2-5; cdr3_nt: TGTGCCAGCAGCCCCAACCCTTCGACAGCCCAAGAGACCCAGTACTTC; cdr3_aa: CASSPNPSTAQETQYF
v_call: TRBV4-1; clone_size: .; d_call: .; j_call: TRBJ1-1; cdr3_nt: TGCGCCAGCAGCCAAGGAAGATGGGGTAACACTGAAGCTTTCTTT; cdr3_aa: CASSQGRWGNTEAFF
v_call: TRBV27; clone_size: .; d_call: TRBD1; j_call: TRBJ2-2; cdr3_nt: TGTGCCAGCAGTCCGTGGACAGGGGACACCGGGGAGCTGTTTTTT; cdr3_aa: CASSPWTGDTGELFF
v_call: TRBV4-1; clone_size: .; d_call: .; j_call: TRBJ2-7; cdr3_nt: TGCGCCAGCAGCCCCAAGACGGACTCCTACGAGCAGTACTTC; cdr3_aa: CASSPKTDSYEQYF
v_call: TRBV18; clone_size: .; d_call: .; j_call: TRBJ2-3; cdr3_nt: TGTGCCAGCTCACCGGCAGGGTACGGCACAGATACGCAGTATTTT; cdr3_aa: CASSPAGYGTDTQYF
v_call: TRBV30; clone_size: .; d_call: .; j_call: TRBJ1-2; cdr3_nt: TGTGCCGGTCAGGGGAAGGGCTACACCTTC; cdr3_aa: CAGQGKGYTF
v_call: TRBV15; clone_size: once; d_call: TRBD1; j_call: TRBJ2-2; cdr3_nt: TGTGCCACCAGCAGCACAGGGGAAAACACCGGGGAGCTGTTTTTT; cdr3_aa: CATSSTGENTGELFF